Here is one T cell receptor beta chain with its context. The sample holds a few counts of this clone. There is no known antigen for this receptor. No clone much larger than this one lies a single base away; base qualities are absent. Reading the germline V gene (reference sequence) gives CDR1 MNHEY and CDR2 SMNVEV. Trimming costs V 5 bases and J 6 bases, and their ends lie 14 bases apart. Counted from cysteine to phenylalanine, this CDR3 has 14 amino acids. Only the CDR3 region is kept as DNA, spanning 42 bases read in frame from base 1. These data are taken from a study of blood T cell repertoires in COVID-19 (dated by TCRdb to the early 2020s). Notes on the research overall: ImmuneRACE Cohort 3 recovered participants were defined by two consecutive negative NP/OP PCR tests, healthcare professional clearance, or symptom resolution. Samples from collaborators originated in the United States, Italy and Spain and spanned both the acute and convalescent phases of COVID-19. The material from the prospective study consisted of cDNA or gDNA derived from T cells, B-cell-depleted T cells, or PBMCs. Deeply sampled blood TCRbeta repertoires from subjects exposed to, actively infected with, or recovered from COVID-19 were included in the dataset. The repertoires were made available in a free public database intended to serve as a resource for research on the immune response to SARS-CoV-2. The samples were drawn from the first 160 participants of the ongoing ImmuneRACE study and from over 950 subjects provided by 6 global collaborators. Nearly every sample came with metadata listing a de-identified subject ID, COVID-19 status, age in years and sex. HLA class I and class II types, where available, came from metadata supplied by the sample provider rather than from assay-based typing. General findings and caveats noted by the study authors: The amount of clinical and demographic metadata varied by source and participant and was provided uncurated.

TCRbeta CDR3 regions were amplified from genomic DNA using the immunoSEQ Assay, a bias-controlled multiplex PCR. For the original study's pipeline: Nucleated cell counts per sample were estimated from amplification of reference gene primers within the assay. Sequence reads were collapsed and filtered to measure the absolute abundance of every unique TCRbeta CDR3 rearrangement. For each sample, productive Simpson clonality was calculated as the square root of Simpson's diversity index across productive rearrangements. TCRdb obtained this table from immuneACCESS and retained in-frame rearrangements with V and J assigned. These tables miss some clones; where compared with another copy, unresolved V genes account for less than half of the shortfall, and the remainder is unexplained. Clone size and V and J calls were adopted from that table, with D and trimming inferred from the DNA. This sample has a few hundred thousand clones in its table, and 86% of those were observed once. Jointly, the top ten make up approximately 3.3% of the sample.

In the prospective study, participants were roughly 18 to 95 years old, resided in under 30 geographic areas of the United States, and were enrolled through a virtual design. In the prospective study, participants were assigned to cohorts based on the clinical history participants reported in a screening survey and a study questionnaire. In the prospective study, mobile phlebotomists collected whole blood, serum and a nasopharyngeal or oropharyngeal swab from each participant. Additional blood draws and questionnaires over an approximately 2-month period could optionally be provided by prospective study participants. Prospective study blood samples were shipped either frozen or at room temperature before DNA extraction.

This receptor chain uses TRBV27 and TRBJ1-5; the D segment cannot be called with confidence. This TCR derives from a woman between 45 and 65 years old in a cohort exposed to, infected with or recovered from COVID-19 (not recorded which). The sequenced sample consisted of PBMCs or T cells enriched from blood (not recorded which). The CDR3 corresponds to CASSAVGVGQPQHF. The sequenced DNA is TGTGCCAGCAGTGCAGTCGGGGTGGGTCAGCCCCAGCATTTT.